Listed below are T cell receptor beta chains from one sample, sequenced in a study of T cells after yellow fever vaccination. One entry per CDR3 protein results from TCRdb running MiXCR on the 5' RACE reads. Found here are about 250,000 distinct CDR3 sequences, roughly 3.7% of them singletons; the top ten hold about 19%. The starting material was PBMCs, obtained 15 days after the yellow fever booster vaccination. The receptors stem from a man aged 18 to 30 who received the YFV17D yellow fever vaccine. CDR3s include the opening cysteine and the closing phenylalanine or tryptophan. Fields, in order: clone size, D gene, J gene, V gene, CDR3 DNA, CDR3 protein. The D gene is left open where the match is weak. Size is omitted from some rows. Given values are once, few, many or a class for expanded clones.

clone size: many; D gene: .; J gene: TRBJ2-3; V gene: TRBV7-8; CDR3 DNA: TGTGCCAGCAGCACCGTTAACACAGATACGCAGTATTTT; CDR3 protein: CASSTVNTDTQYF
clone size: many; D gene: TRBD1; J gene: TRBJ1-5; V gene: TRBV12-3/TRBV12-4; CDR3 DNA: TGTGCCAGCAGGGGACAGGGTAATCAGCCCCAGCATTTT; CDR3 protein: CASRGQGNQPQHF
clone size: many; D gene: .; J gene: TRBJ1-1; V gene: TRBV4-3; CDR3 DNA: TGCGCCAGCAGCCAAGATCGGTCCACCGACACTGAAGCTTTCTTT; CDR3 protein: CASSQDRSTDTEAFF
clone size: many; D gene: TRBD1; J gene: TRBJ2-3; V gene: TRBV4-2; CDR3 DNA: TGTGCCAGCAGCCAAGATTCCGGGACAGGGAGGACAGATACGCAGTATTTT; CDR3 protein: CASSQDSGTGRTDTQYF
clone size: many; D gene: TRBD2; J gene: TRBJ2-3; V gene: TRBV7-2; CDR3 DNA: TGTGCCAGCAGCCCGAGACGACTAGCGGGGGGCACAGATACGCAGTATTTT; CDR3 protein: CASSPRRLAGGTDTQYF
clone size: many; D gene: TRBD2; J gene: TRBJ2-3; V gene: TRBV9; CDR3 DNA: TGTGCCAGCAACCCTAGCGGGGGGCCTAGCACAGATACGCAGTATTTT; CDR3 protein: CASNPSGGPSTDTQYF
clone size: many; D gene: .; J gene: TRBJ2-2; V gene: TRBV5-1; CDR3 DNA: TGCGCCAGCAGCTTCAAGGAAACGAACACCGGGGAGCTGTTTTTT; CDR3 protein: CASSFKETNTGELFF
clone size: many; D gene: .; J gene: TRBJ1-4; V gene: TRBV20-1; CDR3 DNA: TGCAGTGCTGCGACATGGGAAGAAAAACTGTTTTTT; CDR3 protein: CSAATWEEKLFF
clone size: .; D gene: TRBD1; J gene: TRBJ1-1; V gene: TRBV5-5; CDR3 DNA: TGTGCCAGCAGCCGGCCAGAGACAGGGATGAACACTGAAGCTTTCTTT; CDR3 protein: CASSRPETGMNTEAFF
clone size: many; D gene: .; J gene: TRBJ2-3; V gene: TRBV4-3; CDR3 DNA: TGCGCCAGCAGCCAACTAACATGGAGCACAGATACGCAGTATTTT; CDR3 protein: CASSQLTWSTDTQYF
clone size: many; D gene: TRBD2; J gene: TRBJ2-3; V gene: TRBV3-1; CDR3 DNA: TGTGCCAGCAGCCTCGCGTACGGGACTAGCGGTTTGGGCACAGATACGCAGTATTTT; CDR3 protein: CASSLAYGTSGLGTDTQYF
clone size: many; D gene: TRBD2; J gene: TRBJ2-1; V gene: TRBV7-2; CDR3 DNA: TGTGCCAGCAGCGGCAGAGGGACTAGCGGGGAGAGTTACTACAATGAGCAGTTCTTC; CDR3 protein: CASSGRGTSGESYYNEQFF
clone size: many; D gene: .; J gene: TRBJ1-1; V gene: TRBV7-9; CDR3 DNA: TGTGCCAGCAGCTCCCTGGCCGGACGGTCAAACACTGAAGCTTTCTTT; CDR3 protein: CASSSLAGRSNTEAFF
clone size: many; D gene: .; J gene: TRBJ1-5; V gene: TRBV5-6; CDR3 DNA: TGTGCCAGCAGCAGGAGTCATCAGCCCCAGCATTTT; CDR3 protein: CASSRSHQPQHF
clone size: many; D gene: .; J gene: TRBJ2-4; V gene: TRBV5-5; CDR3 DNA: TGTGCCAGCAGCTTGGACTCGTTCACTAACATTCAGTACTTC; CDR3 protein: CASSLDSFTNIQYF
clone size: many; D gene: TRBD1; J gene: TRBJ1-2; V gene: TRBV7-2; CDR3 DNA: TGTGCCAGCAGCATAACAGGGGAGGACTACACCTTC; CDR3 protein: CASSITGEDYTF
clone size: many; D gene: .; J gene: TRBJ1-1; V gene: TRBV28; CDR3 DNA: TGTGCCAGCAGTCTCCCTTGGGGGCTCGGCACTGAAGCTTTCTTT; CDR3 protein: CASSLPWGLGTEAFF
clone size: many; D gene: TRBD2; J gene: TRBJ2-5; V gene: TRBV7-2; CDR3 DNA: TGTGCCAGCAGCCCTAGCGGATCCCAAGAGACCCAGTACTTC; CDR3 protein: CASSPSGSQETQYF
clone size: many; D gene: .; J gene: TRBJ2-2; V gene: TRBV7-9; CDR3 DNA: TGTGCCAGCATCCGGCACACCGGGGAGCTGTTTTTT; CDR3 protein: CASIRHTGELFF
clone size: many; D gene: .; J gene: TRBJ2-3; V gene: TRBV6-5; CDR3 DNA: TGTGCCAGCAGTTCCCTTCGGGCAGGCACAGATACGCAGTATTTT; CDR3 protein: CASSSLRAGTDTQYF
clone size: many; D gene: .; J gene: TRBJ2-7; V gene: TRBV10-1; CDR3 DNA: TGCGCCAGCAGTGAAGCTGGACACTCTTACGAGCAGTACTTC; CDR3 protein: CASSEAGHSYEQYF
clone size: .; D gene: .; J gene: TRBJ2-2; V gene: TRBV7-6; CDR3 DNA: TGTGCCAGTAGTTTGGGTCAGAACCCCGGGGAGCTGTTTTTT; CDR3 protein: CASSLGQNPGELFF
clone size: .; D gene: .; J gene: TRBJ2-2; V gene: TRBV6-5; CDR3 DNA: TGTGCCAGCAGTTACCAAACCGGGGAGATGTTTTTT; CDR3 protein: CASSYQTGEMFF
clone size: many; D gene: TRBD2; J gene: TRBJ2-5; V gene: TRBV28; CDR3 DNA: TGTGCCAGCAGGCCTAGCGGGGGGAGCCAAGAGACCCAGTACTTC; CDR3 protein: CASRPSGGSQETQYF
clone size: many; D gene: .; J gene: TRBJ2-1; V gene: TRBV7-3; CDR3 DNA: TGTGCCAGATCGGGGTGCTCCTACAATGAGCAGTTCTTC; CDR3 protein: CARSGCSYNEQFF
clone size: few; D gene: TRBD2; J gene: TRBJ2-7; V gene: TRBV7-2; CDR3 DNA: TGTGCCAGCAGCTTAGAGCGGGGGGTCTCCTACGAGCAGTACTTC; CDR3 protein: CASSLERGVSYEQYF
clone size: many; D gene: .; J gene: TRBJ1-1; V gene: TRBV7-9; CDR3 DNA: TGTGCCAGCAGCTCGTATCATGGCAGTGAAGCTTTCTTT; CDR3 protein: CASSSYHGSEAFF
clone size: few; D gene: TRBD1; J gene: TRBJ1-2; V gene: TRBV12-3/TRBV12-4; CDR3 DNA: TGTGCCAGCACCAAGACAGGGGGGGACTATGGCTACACCTTC; CDR3 protein: CASTKTGGDYGYTF
clone size: many; D gene: .; J gene: TRBJ1-1; V gene: TRBV7-6; CDR3 DNA: TGTGCCAGCAGCTTAAACCGCGGGAGTGAAGCTTTCTTT; CDR3 protein: CASSLNRGSEAFF
clone size: many; D gene: .; J gene: TRBJ1-4; V gene: TRBV7-2; CDR3 DNA: TGTGCCAGCAGCTTTATGGGGGGCGGGAGTAATGAAAAACTGTTTTTT; CDR3 protein: CASSFMGGGSNEKLFF
clone size: many; D gene: .; J gene: TRBJ1-2; V gene: TRBV7-6; CDR3 DNA: TGTGCCAGCAGCTTAGCGCGGGACATCTATGGCTACACCTTC; CDR3 protein: CASSLARDIYGYTF
clone size: many; D gene: TRBD2; J gene: TRBJ2-2; V gene: TRBV20-1; CDR3 DNA: TGCAGTGCTAGAGGCCCCCCTGGGCGGGGGGGCCACACCGGGGAGCTGTTTTTT; CDR3 protein: CSARGPPGRGGHTGELFF
clone size: many; D gene: .; J gene: TRBJ1-1; V gene: TRBV4-3; CDR3 DNA: TGCGCCAGCAGCCAGGCGACAGGTCTAGTTGCTTTCTTT; CDR3 protein: CASSQATGLVAFF
clone size: many; D gene: .; J gene: TRBJ2-5; V gene: TRBV18; CDR3 DNA: TGTGCCAGCTCACCACCAGGACAAGAGACCCAGTACTTC; CDR3 protein: CASSPPGQETQYF
clone size: .; D gene: TRBD2; J gene: TRBJ2-3; V gene: TRBV7-9; CDR3 DNA: TGTGCCTTCACGGGCCTAGCGGACACAGATACGCAGTATTTT; CDR3 protein: CAFTGLADTDTQYF
clone size: many; D gene: TRBD1; J gene: TRBJ1-5; V gene: TRBV2; CDR3 DNA: TGTGCCAGCAGTGAACAATTAAGGGGGCGTCAGCCCCAGCATTTT; CDR3 protein: CASSEQLRGRQPQHF
clone size: many; D gene: TRBD1; J gene: TRBJ1-1; V gene: TRBV12-3/TRBV12-4; CDR3 DNA: TGTGCCAGCAGTTTAGGGGACAGGGGGCCCACTGAAGCTTTCTTT; CDR3 protein: CASSLGDRGPTEAFF
clone size: many; D gene: .; J gene: TRBJ2-2; V gene: TRBV29-1; CDR3 DNA: TGCAGCGTTTCAGAGCAACGGCCGAGGACCGGGGAGCTGTTTTTT; CDR3 protein: CSVSEQRPRTGELFF
clone size: many; D gene: .; J gene: TRBJ2-1; V gene: TRBV5-1; CDR3 DNA: TGCGCCAGCAGGGACCTGACCGGGACTCATACCTACAATGAGCAGTTCTTC; CDR3 protein: CASRDLTGTHTYNEQFF
clone size: many; D gene: TRBD1; J gene: TRBJ2-1; V gene: TRBV7-2; CDR3 DNA: TGTGCCAGCGGGACAGGGAGCTCCTACAATGAGCAGTTCTTC; CDR3 protein: CASGTGSSYNEQFF
clone size: many; D gene: .; J gene: TRBJ1-3; V gene: TRBV7-2; CDR3 DNA: TGTGCCAGCAGCTTAGTCGGCAGCTCTGGAAACACCATATATTTT; CDR3 protein: CASSLVGSSGNTIYF
clone size: many; D gene: .; J gene: TRBJ1-6; V gene: TRBV15; CDR3 DNA: TGTGCCACCAGCACTCTTGGGGATTCACCCCTCCACTTT; CDR3 protein: CATSTLGDSPLHF